This T cell receptor (beta chain) was identified during a study of T-cell memory formation after mild COVID-19 (dated by TCRdb to the early 2020s). Background on the whole study: TCR sequence clusters from the two donors were largely donor specific. Two young, previously healthy adult volunteers made up the cohort, one male and one female. In a couple of donors, T-cell clones that expanded and contracted after mild COVID-19 were followed by sequencing TCRalpha and TCRbeta repertoires longitudinally.

Sequencing was performed on an Illumina NovaSeq 6000. cDNA libraries for TCRalpha and TCRbeta were prepared by 5'RACE using constant-segment primers, with sample barcodes and unique molecular identifiers added. Trizol reagent was used to extract RNA from every sample. Amplification of the libraries took two PCR steps, and the second step added a second sample barcode plus Illumina TruSeq adapters. Sequencing of the libraries was done on an Illumina NovaSeq, producing 2 x 150 bp paired-end reads. The authors' pipeline ran thus. Demultiplexing of reads and collapsing into UMI-guided consensus sequences were performed with migec v1.2.7. With mixcr v2.1.11, UMI consensuses were aligned to TRA and TRB V and J templates and assembled into clonotypes. Clonotypes were classified as expanded or contracted when called significant by both edgeR and NoisET, with noise models trained on biological replicates. For edgeR calls, the thresholds were a false discovery rate-adjusted p below 0.01 and a log2 fold-change of 1. As an exploratory analysis of dynamics, max-normalized trajectories of the 1000 most abundant clonotypes were examined with PCA combined with hierarchical clustering. Each responding clone was given a CD4 or CD8 phenotype based on the CD4+ and CD8+ repertoires, which had been sequenced separately. TCRdb applied fastp at Q25 and MiXCR to the public reads, then kept only in-frame beta chains. Records with the same CDR3 protein are collapsed into one entry carrying the most frequent genes and DNA. The V and J calls here are based on TCRdb, not the publication. For this sample there are about 320,000 distinct CDR3 sequences; roughly an eighth appear just once. The ten largest clones represent 20% to 25% of the sample.

Study-level results and caveats: The study covered only a couple of mild cases, and larger cohorts including severe cases with pre-infection samples were considered necessary. Contracting CD4+ clones were located mainly in the CM and EM memory subsets, whereas CD8+ clones were found to be enriched in EMRA. Balanced CD4/CD8 phenotypes were observed for clones contracting from day 15 to 85, whereas a bias towards CD4+ was observed for a second wave of clones expanding from day 15 to 37. Some responding clones were detected in pre-infection memory, which suggested that pre-existing cross-reactive memory T cells had joined the SARS-CoV-2 response. SARS-CoV-2 specificity was not confirmed for the second-wave clones peaking on day 37.

This clonotype was detected many times. The specificity of this receptor is unknown. No much larger clonotype is one base removed from it; base qualities were not supplied. Ficoll-Paque density gradient centrifugation was the method used to isolate PBMCs. From the cysteine through the phenylalanine, the CDR3 covers 15 amino acids. Only the CDR3 region is kept as DNA, spanning 45 bases read in frame from base 1. Germline trimming: 3 bases from V, 7 bases from J; junction bases outside gene matches: 7. The germline V gene encodes CDR1 SGHRS and CDR2 YFSETQ. This TCR derives from a man aged 18 to 35 who had mild COVID-19 (a few samples of this study predate the infection). The sample titles of this study are shuffled in the database, so cell type and time point are left out; the donor was told from shared clones. The chain links TRBV5-1 with TRBJ2-2, and 9 junction bases match TRBD1. The sample consisted of PBMCs or a T cell subset sorted from them (not recorded which). The CDR3 is CASSYPGQGHGELFF. The base sequence is TGCGCCAGCAGCTATCCGGGACAGGGCCACGGGGAGCTGTTTTTT.